The 17 T cell receptor beta chains reported below all come from one sample, sequenced in a study of cytomegalovirus exposure and HLA in healthy donors. Vbeta (60) and Jbeta (13) primers were used in the PCR. Profiling relied on immunoSEQ multiplex PCR, and the TCRdb table lists in-frame clones only, not all of them. The sample holds 150,000 or so clones, roughly four fifths seen once. The sample consisted of PBMCs. All receptors come from a woman in her thirties or forties in good health and CMV-seronegative.

The J gene is TRBJ2-3, the V gene TRBV15; 15 bases map to TRBD2. V was clipped by 3 bases and J by 0 bases; unmatched bases: 10. Germline CDR1 reads LNHNV; CDR2 reads YYDKDF (reference sequence). The CDR3 extends over 20 amino acids. Here the CDR3 DNA reads TGTGCCACCAGCAGGTGGCGGGGGACTAGCGGGGGGTTTAGCACAGATACGCAGTATTTT. This translates into CATSRWRGTSGGFSTDTQYF.

This sequence joins TRBV27 and TRBJ2-5, with D unresolved. The V end lost 1 base, the J end lost 1 base, and 4 bases lay between the germline ends. The CDR3 extends over 13 amino acids. Germline CDR1 reads MNHEY; CDR2 reads SMNVEV (reference sequence). The CDR3 spells CASSLYSQETQYF. The CDR3 coding sequence is TGTGCCAGCAGTTTATACAGCCAAGAGACCCAGTACTTC.

The chain links TRBV7-2 to TRBJ1-2; tentatively, D is TRBD1 (5 bases). Trimming pared 5 bases from V and 8 bases from J, leaving 15 bases between. This CDR3 is 13 amino acids long. The germline gives CDR1 SGHTA, CDR2 FQGNSA. CDR3 region: CASSPGRVGGYTF. In DNA, the CDR3 is TGTGCCAGCAGCCCCGGCAGGGTGGGAGGCTACACCTTC.

This chain joins TRBV28 and TRBJ1-5; 8 nucleotides match TRBD1. CDR3 length: 18 residues. The J segment lost 0 bases and the V segment lost 4 bases, leaving 11 bases of the junction unmatched. CDR1 and CDR2 (germline): MDHEN, SYDVKM. The CDR3: CASSSSGTGLYSNQPQHF. CDR3 DNA sequence: TGTGCCAGCAGTTCCTCCGGGACAGGCCTATATAGCAATCAGCCCCAGCATTTT.

The rearrangement joins TRBV6-5 to TRBJ2-1; weak D call: TRBD2 (7 bases). The CDR3 contains 16 residues. CDR1 MNHEY and CDR2 SVGAGI come from the germline V gene. Trimming removed 2 bases from V and 4 bases from J, with 15 bases in between. The CDR3 nucleotides read TGTGCCAGCAGTTACAAGGGGCGGGGGCTATACAATGAGCAGTTCTTC. It codes for CASSYKGRGLYNEQFF.

This clone was observed a single time. This chain connects TRBV7-9 to TRBJ2-2; D call uncertain. The germline gives CDR1 SEHNR, CDR2 FQNEAQ (reference sequence). Trimming removed 4 bases from V and 2 bases from J, with 11 bases in between. CDR3 size: 15 residues. The CDR3 bases are TGTGCCAGCAGCTCACCGCGGCAAAACACCGGGGAGCTGTTTTTT. This gives the protein CASSSPRQNTGELFF.

The J gene is TRBJ2-2, the V gene TRBV7-7; 9 positions agree with TRBD1. CDR1 and CDR2 (germline): SSHAT, FNYEAQ (reference sequence). After removal of 2 bases from V and 0 bases from J, the junction contained 10 bases not matched to a gene. The CDR3 sequence is 19 residues long. This CDR3 reads CASSLLAGTGRANTGELFF. The CDR3 nucleotides read TGTGCCAGCAGCTTATTAGCCGGGACAGGGAGGGCGAACACCGGGGAGCTGTTTTTT.

The rearrangement links TRBV6-5 to TRBJ2-3; TRBD1 is a possible D gene (5 bases). Germline CDR1 and CDR2: MNHEY and SVGAGI. With 6 bases removed from V and 4 bases from J, the gap between germline ends came to 14 bases. CDR3 length equals 14 residues. The CDR3 loop is CASRVDLQADTQYF. The DNA for the CDR3 is TGTGCCAGCAGGGTAGACCTACAGGCAGATACGCAGTATTTT.

This clone was found a few times. The V and J genes are TRBV18 and TRBJ2-2, with D uncertain. V lost 1 base and J 0 bases, leaving 15 bases between the germline ends. Germline V gene lookup returns CDR1 KGHSH and CDR2 LQKENI. The CDR3 length is 18 residues. CDR3 nucleotide sequence: TGTGCCAGCTCACCACGAGCGTTGTTAGCCTCGAACACCGGGGAGCTGTTTTTT. Its protein product is CASSPRALLASNTGELFF.

The gene calls are TRBV5-4 and TRBJ2-5; 8 bases map to TRBD1. Germline trimming cut 4 bases from V and 3 bases from J; bases unmatched to any gene: 8. CDR3 length equals 15 residues. In germline, CDR1 is SGHNT, CDR2 YYREEE (reference sequence). The DNA for the CDR3 is TGTGCCAGCAGCCGTTCGACAGGGGAGGAAGAGACCCAGTACTTC. As protein: CASSRSTGEEETQYF.

The chain's CDR3 is CASSLDLTREEQYF. As DNA, the CDR3 is TGCGCCAGCAGCCTGGACTTAACTCGGGAGGAGCAGTACTTC. V gene TRBV4-1 combines with J gene TRBJ2-5; TRBD2 aligns across 7 bases. The ends lost 4 bases at V and 11 bases at J; junction bases unmatched: 13. The V gene's germline CDR1 is MGHRA and CDR2 YSYEKL. The length of the CDR3 is 14 residues.

The V and J genes are TRBV19 and TRBJ2-1, with D perhaps matching TRBD2 (7 bases). This CDR3 spans 17 amino acids. Trimming took 2 bases from V and 4 from J, leaving 18 bases between them. The germline V gene encodes CDR1 LNHDA and CDR2 SQIVND (reference sequence). The chain's CDR3 is CASSIRSGGGRYNEQFF. The DNA of the CDR3 is TGTGCCAGTAGTATACGGAGTGGGGGGGGCAGGTACAATGAGCAGTTCTTC.

V gene TRBV19 combines with J gene TRBJ1-5; D remains unclear. This CDR3 has 13 amino acids. The germline V gene encodes CDR1 LNHDA and CDR2 SQIVND (reference sequence). The V and J ends lost 4 bases and 4 bases respectively, with 8 bases between them. The DNA for the CDR3 is TGTGCCAGTAGTAAGAGGGAGAATCAGCCCCAGCATTTT. Translation: CASSKRENQPQHF.

This chain links TRBV6-5 with TRBJ2-6; D call uncertain. The CDR3 length is 16 residues. The ends were cut back, 2 bases at V and 0 bases at J, with 8 bases in the middle. Germline loops: CDR1 MNHEY, CDR2 SVGAGI. The CDR3 loop is CASSYARSSGANVLTF. CDR3 nucleotide sequence: TGTGCCAGCAGTTACGCTCGGAGCTCTGGGGCCAACGTCCTGACTTTC.

The chain uses TRBV19 and TRBJ2-7; tentative D call: TRBD2 (5 bases). Germline V lookup: CDR1 LNHDA, CDR2 SQIVND (reference sequence). V was cut by 5 bases and J by 6 bases, with 20 bases left in between. This CDR3 contains 15 residues. This chain's CDR3 is CASSLSWGSAGEQYF. Written as DNA, the CDR3 is TGTGCCAGTAGTCTTTCATGGGGATCTGCGGGCGAGCAGTACTTC.

The chain's CDR3 is CASSQRGGRTDTQYF. CDR3 coding DNA: TGTGCCAGCAGCCAGCGGGGGGGCCGGACAGATACGCAGTATTTT. The chain couples TRBV9 to TRBJ2-3; TRBD2 matches 10 bases. The J segment lost 3 bases and the V segment lost 4 bases, leaving 5 bases of the junction unmatched. Germline CDR1 reads SGDLS; CDR2 reads YYNGEE. The CDR3 is made up of 15 amino acids.

The V gene is TRBV2, the J gene TRBJ1-4; weak D call: TRBD1 (5 bases). Germline loops: CDR1 SNHLY, CDR2 FYNNEI. The CDR3 extends over 15 amino acids. Deletions cut 4 bases from V and 4 bases from J, with 13 bases between. The CDR3 DNA sequence: TGTGCCAGCAGTGGGCAAGGCAGGGTTAATGAAAAACTGTTTTTT. As protein: CASSGQGRVNEKLFF.